One sample yielded the 26 T cell receptor beta chains listed below, sequenced in a study of T cell repertoires in cytomegalovirus infection. MiXCR, applied by TCRdb to the reads, yields one record per CDR3 protein. The table lists hundreds of thousands of distinct CDR3 sequences, approximately 24% of them singletons. Sequencing was performed on CD8+ T cells from PBMCs. Source of these receptors: a human donor in good health (CMV status not recorded). Some clones in this sample may be carry-over from other donors' samples.

This clonotype has only a few counts. The rearrangement links TRBV12-3 or TRBV12-4 to TRBJ1-2, with 8 bases fitting TRBD1. This CDR3 region has 14 residues. Trimming at V came to 6 bases and at J to 6 bases, leaving 9 bases not matched to a gene. The CDR3 bases are TGTGCCAGCAGGGTCCAGGGGGCAAGGGATGGCTACACCTTC. It is translated as CASRVQGARDGYTF.

This clonotype was picked up a small number of times. This chain connects TRBV27 to TRBJ2-2; D might be TRBD1 (5 bases). Germline CDR1 MNHEY, CDR2 SMNVEV (reference sequence). This CDR3 is built from 13 residues. The ends were cut back, 6 bases at V and 5 bases at J, with 10 bases in the middle. The CDR3 is CASSYAGTGELFF. The CDR3 nucleotides are TGTGCCAGCAGCTACGCAGGGACCGGGGAGCTGTTTTTT.

Comment on this clonotype: One base away lies a much larger clone, so this may be a sequencing read error. J is TRBJ2-7 and V is TRBV7-6; possible D gene TRBD1, 6 bases. The ends were cut back, 8 bases at V and 3 bases at J, with 14 bases in the middle. This CDR3 region has 13 residues. The germline V gene encodes CDR1 SGHVS and CDR2 FNYEAQ. CDR3 amino acids: CASGRTADYEQYV. CDR3 nucleotides: TGTGCCAGCGGTAGGACAGCTGACTACGAGCAGTACGTC.

The rearrangement links TRBV3-1 to TRBJ2-1; D perhaps matches TRBD2 (5 bases). Germline V gives CDR1 LGHDT, CDR2 YNNKEL (reference sequence). The CDR3 has 17 amino acids. Trimming removed 4 bases at V and 5 bases at J, with 21 bases between. The CDR3 loop reads CASSLYPGIRRDNEQFF. CDR3 coding DNA: TGTGCCAGCAGCCTATATCCGGGGATAAGAAGGGACAATGAGCAGTTCTTC.

The chain recombines TRBV29-1 with TRBJ2-1; D ambiguous. Germline V gene sequence: CDR1 SQVTM, CDR2 ANQGSEA. The V end was cut by 6 bases, the J end by 3 bases, with 12 bases between. This CDR3 has 13 residues. CDR3 in DNA: TGCAGCGTCGTATCAGGCAGCTACAATGAGCAGTTCTTC. This sequence encodes CSVVSGSYNEQFF.

For this clonotype: At one boundary the junction diverges from the germline segment, which might be a read error. This chain's CDR3 is CAGSQGDFSQETQYF. The CDR3 DNA follows: TGTGCCGGCAGCCAAGGGGATTTCTCCCAAGAGACCCAGTACTTC. The chain carries TRBV14 and TRBJ2-5, with D perhaps TRBD1 (5 bases). The CDR3 spans 15 residues. Per germline, CDR1 SGHDN and CDR2 FVKESK.

This clonotype was observed at least ten times. J is TRBJ1-6 and V is TRBV7-9, with D unresolved. Germline CDR1 and CDR2: SEHNR and FQNEAQ (reference sequence). The CDR3 covers 16 residues. The V gene lost 4 bases and the J gene lost 4 bases, with 14 bases spanning the gap. In nucleotides, the CDR3 is TGTGCCAGCAGCTCGCCAGAGACCGAGTATAATTCACCCCTCCACTTT. It codes for CASSSPETEYNSPLHF.

In this sample, this clonotype turned up a few times. This chain uses TRBV7-2 with TRBJ2-7; a weak D match, TRBD1 (7 bases). Trimming stripped 1 base from V and 3 bases from J, with 10 bases between. CDR1 is SGHTA and CDR2 is FQGNSA in the germline V gene. The CDR3 contains 14 residues. The CDR3 loop reads CASSLDRGGYEQYV. For the CDR3, the DNA is TGTGCCAGCAGCTTAGACAGGGGAGGCTACGAGCAGTACGTC.

At least ten counts were recorded for this clonotype. The chain joins TRBV7-8 to TRBJ2-1, with TRBD1 as a possible D gene (5 bases). This CDR3 has 15 residues. Looked up from germline, CDR1 is SGHVS and CDR2 is FQNEAQ. Trimming shortened V by 1 base and J by 5 bases, and 12 bases separated the two germline ends. CDR3 bases: TGTGCCAGCAGCTTAGAGGCGACAGCGAACAATGAGCAGTTCTTC. The encoded protein is CASSLEATANNEQFF.

The V and J genes are TRBV19 and TRBJ2-1, with D perhaps TRBD1 (6 bases). The CDR3 loop spans 16 amino acids. V was cut by 10 bases and J by 4 bases, with 23 bases left in between. Germline assignment: CDR1 LNHDA and CDR2 SQIVND (reference sequence). The CDR3 loop reads CATRPRPDRDYNEQFF. In DNA, the CDR3 is TGTGCCACCAGGCCGCGCCCGGACAGAGATTACAATGAGCAGTTCTTC.

The chain uses TRBV24-1 and TRBJ2-3; 7 bases fit TRBD1. The CDR3 extends over 14 amino acids. Germline-derived CDR1 and CDR2 are KGHDR and SFDVKD. V shed 4 bases, J shed 4 bases, and the junction held 4 bases outside the gene matches. Here the CDR3 DNA reads TGTGCCACCAGTGACCGTGGACAGGCAGATACGCAGTATTTT. It is translated as CATSDRGQADTQYF.

The V gene is TRBV11-3, the J gene TRBJ2-2, with TRBD1 as a possible D gene (5 bases). Germline values: CDR1 SGHNT, CDR2 YENEEA. The CDR3 contains 13 residues. Deletions cut 5 bases from V and 5 bases from J, with 9 bases between. The CDR3 DNA follows: TGTGCCAGCAGCCCAGGGTGGACCGGGGAGCTGTTTTTT. Translating gives CASSPGWTGELFF.

This clonotype was seen only a few times. The gene calls are TRBV7-2 and TRBJ1-5; 9 nucleotides align to TRBD1. J gave up 3 bases and V 1 base, and 1 base lay outside the gene matches. The CDR3 has 15 residues. CDR1 and CDR2 from the germline V gene are SGHTA and FQGNSA. The CDR3 nucleotides are TGTGCCAGCAGCTTAGGGGACAGGGTCAATCAGCCCCAGCATTTT. It encodes CASSLGDRVNQPQHF. The complete variable domain, with remaining parts taken from reference TRBV7-2 and TRBJ1-5, reads GAGVSQSPSNKVTEKGKDVELRCDPISGHTALYWYRQSLGQGLEFLIYFQGNSAPDKSGLPSDRFSAERTGGSVSTLTIQRTQQEDSAVYLCASSLGDRVNQPQHFGDGTRLSIL.

This clonotype was counted many times. The rearrangement joins TRBV7-2 to TRBJ1-2; D unclear. The CDR3 extends over 17 amino acids. V lost 5 bases and J lost 2, with 21 bases in between. Germline V gene data show CDR1 as SGHTA and CDR2 as FQGNSA. CDR3 sequence reads: CASSPGPYDRTNYGYTF. In DNA, the CDR3 is TGTGCCAGCAGCCCCGGCCCGTACGATAGAACGAACTATGGCTACACCTTC. Supplemented by reference TRBV7-2 and TRBJ1-2, the full variable domain reads GAGVSQSPSNKVTEKGKDVELRCDPISGHTALYWYRQSLGQGLEFLIYFQGNSAPDKSGLPSDRFSAERTGGSVSTLTIQRTQQEDSAVYLCASSPGPYDRTNYGYTFGSGTRLTVV.

The chain has TRBV2 and TRBJ1-4; 8 positions match TRBD1. Looked up from germline, CDR1 is SNHLY and CDR2 is FYNNEI. CDR3 length equals 12 residues. The V gene end was trimmed by 7 bases and the J gene end by 11 bases; junction bases not matched to a gene: 6. The CDR3 protein is CASNYRGEKLFF. The CDR3 coding sequence is TGTGCCAGCAACTACAGGGGGGAGAAACTGTTTTTT.

This clonotype was detected many times. The genes are TRBV7-9 and TRBJ2-7; 7 positions agree with TRBD2. Germline CDR1 reads SEHNR; CDR2 reads FQNEAQ (reference sequence). The CDR3 length is 16 residues. Germline trimming cut 1 base from V and 3 bases from J; bases unmatched to any gene: 9. The CDR3 loop reads CASSLETSRESYEQYF. In DNA form, the CDR3 reads TGTGCCAGCAGCTTAGAGACTAGCCGCGAGAGCTACGAGCAGTACTTC.

This clonotype was seen more than once but under ten times. The V and J genes are TRBV5-5 and TRBJ2-7, with 10 bases lining up with TRBD1. The CDR3 sequence is 14 residues long. V lost 4 bases and J lost 4; bases outside the gene matches: 5. Per the germline V gene, CDR1 is SGHKS and CDR2 is YYEKEE (reference sequence). CDR3 in amino acids: CASSVVGQGYEQYF. The CDR3 bases are TGTGCCAGCAGCGTGGTGGGACAGGGGTACGAGCAGTACTTC.

This clonotype was picked up many times. Sequence at one end of the junction differs from germline and may be a read error. The chain has TRBV12-3 or TRBV12-4 and TRBJ1-2; D is undetermined. The CDR3 sequence is 12 residues long. The CDR3: CASSLGSYGYTF. The CDR3 region has the DNA TGTGCCAGCAGCTTAGGCAGCTATGGCTACACCTTC.

This clonotype was seen a few times. The chain couples TRBV6-2 or TRBV6-3 to TRBJ2-1; D ambiguous. CDR1 is MNHEY, CDR2 SVGEGT, per germline. Trimming took off 10 bases at V and 6 bases at J, with 13 bases between the two ends. This CDR3 is 12 amino acids long. CDR3: CATSPSINEQFF. In DNA, the CDR3 is TGTGCCACCTCCCCCTCGATCAATGAGCAGTTCTTC.

The table lists this clonotype with a few counts. The CDR3 DNA reads as TGTGCCAGCAGCCCTTCCCACTGGATAGGTCGCAATGAGCAGTTCTTC. It codes for CASSPSHWIGRNEQFF. The chain joins TRBV11-2 to TRBJ2-1; D is undetermined. CDR1 is SGHAT, CDR2 FQNNGV, per germline. Deletions cut 5 bases from V and 6 bases from J, with 20 bases between. There are 16 residues in the CDR3.

Only a few counts were recorded for this clonotype. The chain is built from TRBV5-1 and TRBJ1-1; 10 bases are a match to TRBD1. The CDR3 runs 12 residues. CDR1 SGHRS and CDR2 YFSETQ come from the germline V gene. Trimming removed 4 bases from V and 7 bases from J; junction bases left unmatched: 1. The CDR3 reads CASSGTGDEAFF. CDR3 sequence (DNA): TGCGCCAGCAGCGGGACAGGGGATGAAGCTTTCTTT. The whole variable domain, remainder taken from reference TRBV5-1 and TRBJ1-1, is KAGVTQTPRYLIKTRGQQVTLSCSPISGHRSVSWYQQTPGQGLQFLFEYFSETQRNKGNFPGRFSGRQFSNSRSEMNVSTLELGDSALYLCASSGTGDEAFFGQGTRLTVV.

This clonotype was seen a handful of times. CDR3 in amino acids: CATSRDSTEAFF. In DNA form, the CDR3 reads TGTGCCACCAGCAGAGACAGTACTGAAGCTTTCTTT. This chain joins TRBV15 and TRBJ1-1; no firm D call. Germline CDR1 reads LNHNV; CDR2 reads YYDKDF (reference sequence). Trimming stripped 0 bases from V and 5 bases from J, with 4 bases between. The CDR3 totals 12 residues.

The chain joins TRBV20-1 to TRBJ2-7, with a tentative D call TRBD1 (7 bases). CDR3 length: 17 residues. Per germline, CDR1 DFQATT and CDR2 SNEGSKA (reference sequence). Trimming shortened V by 1 base and J by 3 bases, and 22 bases separated the two germline ends. CDR3 DNA sequence: TGCAGTGCTAGAGGCCCAGTGGAGGGGGCTTGGGTCTACGAGCAGTACGTC. Translation: CSARGPVEGAWVYEQYV.

The genes are TRBV7-2 and TRBJ2-4; TRBD2 aligns across 10 bases. Germline V gene lookup returns CDR1 SGHTA and CDR2 FQGNSA. V was clipped by 3 bases and J by 0 bases; unmatched bases: 8. This CDR3 contains 18 residues. The DNA for the CDR3 is TGTGCCAGCAGCTTGAGACTAGCGGGTCTTCTAGCCAAAAACATTCAGTACTTC. This codes for CASSLRLAGLLAKNIQYF.

The rearrangement uses TRBV12-3 or TRBV12-4 and TRBJ1-5; TRBD1 matches 8 bases. V shed 3 bases, J shed 9 bases, and the junction held 10 bases outside the gene matches. The CDR3 spans 15 residues. The CDR3 region has the DNA TGTGCCAGCAGTTTGGCCCCACAGGGGGTTTGGCCCCAGCATTTT. Translating gives CASSLAPQGVWPQHF.

J is TRBJ2-7 and V is TRBV11-2; 11 nucleotides match TRBD2. CDR3 length: 13 residues. With V trimmed by 4 bases and J by 6 bases, 2 bases remained unmatched. CDR1 is SGHAT, CDR2 FQNNGV, per germline. The CDR3 nucleotides are TGTGCCAGCAGCTCCGGACTAGCGGGCGAGCAGTACGTC. It codes for CASSSGLAGEQYV.